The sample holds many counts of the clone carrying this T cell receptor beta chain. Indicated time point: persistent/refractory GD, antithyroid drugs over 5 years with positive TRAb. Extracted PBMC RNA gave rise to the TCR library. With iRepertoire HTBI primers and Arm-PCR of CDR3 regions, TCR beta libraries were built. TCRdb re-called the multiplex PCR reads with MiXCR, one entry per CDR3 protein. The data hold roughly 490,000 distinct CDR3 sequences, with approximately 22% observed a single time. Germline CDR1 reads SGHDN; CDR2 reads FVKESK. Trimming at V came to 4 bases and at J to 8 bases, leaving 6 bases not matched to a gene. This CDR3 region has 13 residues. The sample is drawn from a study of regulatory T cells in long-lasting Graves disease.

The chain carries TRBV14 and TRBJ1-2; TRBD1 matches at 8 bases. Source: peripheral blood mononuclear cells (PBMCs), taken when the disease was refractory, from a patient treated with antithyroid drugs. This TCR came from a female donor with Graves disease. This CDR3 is CASSRDRSYGYTF. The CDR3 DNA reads TGTGCCAGCAGCCGGGACAGGAGCTACGGCTACACCTTC.